The next 30 T cell receptor beta chains were all read from a single sample in a study of OX40 agonist ivuxolimab in advanced cancers. Assay: immunoSEQ multiplex PCR; the TCRdb copy retains only in-frame clones and omits some. The sample lists approximately 99,000 clones; about 96% were seen once. This specimen consisted of CD4+ or CD8+ T cells sorted from blood, obtained in a trial of the OX40 agonist ivuxolimab. The receptor source for this set is an adult with an advanced solid tumor such as melanoma, head and neck, liver or kidney cancer.

The V and J genes are TRBV13 and TRBJ2-3; the D gene could be TRBD1 or TRBD2 (5 bases each). Germline V lookup: CDR1 PRHDT, CDR2 FYEKMQ (reference sequence). CDR3 length: 19 residues. V gave up 4 bases and J gave up 2 bases, with 25 bases separating them. In nucleotides, the CDR3 is TGTGCCAGCAGCTCCTTGGGACGCCGGCAGGGAACTATCACAGATACGCAGTATTTT. Translation: CASSSLGRRQGTITDTQYF.

This sequence joins TRBV28 and TRBJ1-4, with a tentative D call TRBD1 (6 bases). Germline assignment: CDR1 MDHEN and CDR2 SYDVKM. The CDR3 extends over 15 amino acids. The V end lost 7 bases, the J end lost 4 bases, and 16 bases lay between the germline ends. The CDR3, as DNA: TGTGCCAGCACCTTTATAGGGGGGCTTAATGAAAAACTGTTTTTT. The encoded protein is CASTFIGGLNEKLFF. The full variable domain, with the rest looked up from reference TRBV28 and TRBJ1-4, is DVKVTQSSRYLVKRTGEKVFLECVQDMDHENMFWYRQDPGLGLRLIYFSYDVKMKEKGDIPEGYSVSREKKERFSLILESASTNQTSMYLCASTFIGGLNEKLFFGSGTQLSVL.

This chain links TRBV7-8 with TRBJ2-7, with 7 bases identical to TRBD2. The V gene end was trimmed by 6 bases and the J gene end by 6 bases; junction bases not matched to a gene: 5. CDR1 and CDR2 from the germline V gene are SGHVS and FQNEAQ. CDR3 length equals 12 residues. The CDR3 sequence is CASSQAGSEQYF. In DNA, the CDR3 is TGTGCCAGCAGTCAAGCGGGGTCCGAGCAGTACTTC.

This rearrangement joins TRBV2 to TRBJ1-6; D unclear. This CDR3 is built from 15 residues. Per the germline V gene, CDR1 is SNHLY and CDR2 is FYNNEI. V dropped 7 bases and J dropped 7 bases, with 17 bases sitting between them. In DNA, the CDR3 is TGTGCCAGCACCGAACGTGGCTTTCAAAATTCACCCCTCCACTTT. Its protein product is CASTERGFQNSPLHF.

The chain carries TRBV7-2 and TRBJ2-3; D might be TRBD1 (6 bases). The CDR3 is made up of 14 amino acids. CDR1 SGHTA and CDR2 FQGNSA come from the germline V gene. The V end was cut by 7 bases, the J end by 2 bases, with 13 bases between. CDR3 amino acids: CASIIRDNTDTQYF. The CDR3 region has the DNA TGTGCCAGCATCATCCGGGACAACACAGATACGCAGTATTTT.

The chain uses TRBV27 and TRBJ1-2, with TRBD1 matching 10 bases. CDR1 and CDR2 from the germline V gene are MNHEY and SMNVEV (reference sequence). The CDR3 has 20 amino acids. Trimming removed 0 bases from V and 0 bases from J; junction bases left unmatched: 13. The CDR3: CASSLSGADRGQLANYGYTF. The CDR3 nucleotides are TGTGCCAGCAGTTTATCCGGGGCTGACAGGGGGCAATTAGCTAACTATGGCTACACCTTC.

The rearrangement joins TRBV20-1 to TRBJ1-1, with 8 bases that match TRBD1. The CDR3 has 11 amino acids. Germline V gene data show CDR1 as DFQATT and CDR2 as SNEGSKA (reference sequence). Trimming removed 8 bases from V and 3 bases from J; junction bases left unmatched: 2. The CDR3 DNA follows: TGCAGTCAGACAGGGGACACTGAAGCTTTCTTT. Residues: CSQTGDTEAFF.

This chain joins TRBV13 and TRBJ2-3; 7 bases are shared with TRBD1. The CDR3 is 15 residues long. Unmatched junction bases numbered 5, after V lost 4 bases and J lost 1 base. Germline CDR1 and CDR2: PRHDT and FYEKMQ (reference sequence). In DNA form, the CDR3 reads TGTGCCAGCAGCTCTACAGGGGCCCGCACAGATACGCAGTATTTT. This sequence encodes CASSSTGARTDTQYF. The full variable domain, completed using reference TRBV13 and TRBJ2-3, is AAGVIQSPRHLIKEKRETATLKCYPIPRHDTVYWYQQGPGQDPQFLISFYEKMQSDKGSIPDRFSAQQFSDYHSELNMSSLELGDSALYFCASSSTGARTDTQYFGPGTRLTVL.

Details on this clone: The same CDR3 is also encoded by other DNA sequences in this sample. This chain links TRBV27 with TRBJ2-7, with 7 nucleotides matching TRBD1. This CDR3 contains 13 residues. From germline, CDR1 is MNHEY and CDR2 SMNVEV (reference sequence). The V segment lost 3 bases and the J segment 2 bases; nucleotides outside the gene matches: 1. The CDR3 is CASSLGTAYEQYF. The CDR3 nucleotides read TGTGCCAGCAGTTTGGGGACAGCCTACGAGCAGTACTTC.

The gene calls are TRBV7-3 and TRBJ2-7, with TRBD1 matching 9 bases. There are 14 residues in the CDR3. Germline loops: CDR1 SGHTA, CDR2 FQGTGA. V lost 4 bases and J lost 6; bases outside the gene matches: 7. The CDR3 is CASSYWTGAGEQYF. The CDR3, as DNA: TGTGCCAGCAGCTACTGGACAGGGGCCGGCGAGCAGTACTTC.

For this clone: The same CDR3 is also encoded by other DNA sequences in this sample. The gene calls are TRBV2 and TRBJ2-2; D is perhaps TRBD2 (5 bases). Germline CDR1 reads SNHLY; CDR2 reads FYNNEI. The CDR3 is 11 residues long. The ends were cut back, 7 bases at V and 8 bases at J, with 8 bases in the middle. Here the CDR3 DNA reads TGTGCCAGCAATTCGGGGGGGGAGCTGTTTTTT. It is translated as CASNSGGELFF.

This clone appeared once. This chain connects TRBV6-5 to TRBJ2-3; 10 positions agree with TRBD2. V lost 3 bases, J lost 1 base, and 1 base stayed unmatched. Per germline, CDR1 MNHEY and CDR2 SVGAGI. The CDR3 totals 15 residues. This chain's CDR3 is CASSYTSGGTDTQYF. DNA for the CDR3: TGTGCCAGCAGTTATACTAGCGGGGGCACAGATACGCAGTATTTT.

This chain links TRBV19 with TRBJ2-5, with D perhaps TRBD2 (7 bases). The germline V gene has CDR1 LNHDA and CDR2 SQIVND (reference sequence). The V and J ends lost 6 bases and 1 base respectively, with 15 bases between them. The CDR3 extends over 15 amino acids. The CDR3 coding sequence is TGTGCCAGTAGCGCGGGGGCCGAGCTCCAAGAGACCCAGTACTTC. Its protein product is CASSAGAELQETQYF.

The V and J genes are TRBV25-1 and TRBJ2-3; 8 bases map to TRBD1. Germline V gives CDR1 MGHDK, CDR2 SYGVNS. This CDR3 comprises 17 residues. V lost 8 bases and J lost 1; bases outside the gene matches: 14. The CDR3 sequence: CASSTGAEVLGTDTQYF. The CDR3 DNA reads as TGTGCCAGCTCGACAGGGGCAGAGGTCCTAGGCACAGATACGCAGTATTTT.

The chain is built from TRBV6-5 and TRBJ2-1, with TRBD1 matching over 7 bases. This CDR3 is built from 15 residues. After removal of 2 bases from V and 8 bases from J, the junction contained 9 bases not matched to a gene. CDR1 MNHEY and CDR2 SVGAGI come from the germline V gene. The CDR3 sequence is CASSYDPGTDDEQFF. Written as DNA, the CDR3 is TGTGCCAGCAGTTACGATCCGGGGACAGACGATGAGCAGTTCTTC.

The count of this clone is one. V and J are TRBV5-6 and TRBJ2-1, with D perhaps matching TRBD2 (5 bases). Germline V lookup: CDR1 SGHDT, CDR2 YYEEEE. This CDR3 is built from 17 residues. Trimming cost V 3 bases and J 0 bases, with 16 bases left between them. The CDR3 is CASSSAISGNSYNEQFF. CDR3 sequence (DNA): TGTGCCAGCAGCTCGGCTATTTCGGGGAACTCCTACAATGAGCAGTTCTTC.

The V gene is TRBV6-6, the J gene TRBJ1-1; D is ambiguous. Germline V gene sequence: CDR1 MNHNY, CDR2 SVGAGI (reference sequence). With 0 bases removed from V and 5 bases from J, the gap between germline ends came to 1 base. The CDR3 totals 11 residues. The CDR3 region is CASSYSTEAFF. The CDR3 DNA is TGTGCCAGCAGTTACTCGACTGAAGCTTTCTTT.

The chain couples TRBV27 to TRBJ2-2; 7 bases are a match to TRBD2. CDR1 is MNHEY and CDR2 is SMNVEV in the germline V gene (reference sequence). CDR3 size: 15 residues. Losses at the gene ends were 3 bases for V and 3 bases for J; bases not matched to a gene: 4. The CDR3 loop reads CASSLRERYTGELFF. In DNA, the CDR3 is TGTGCCAGCAGTTTGCGGGAGCGGTACACCGGGGAGCTGTTTTTT.

The gene calls are TRBV10-3 and TRBJ2-1, with D possibly TRBD1 on 5 matching bases. Germline CDR1 reads ENHRY; CDR2 reads SYGVKD. V lost 3 bases and J 4 bases, leaving 16 bases between the germline ends. CDR3 length: 16 residues. CDR3 amino acids: CAISDQSGNSYNEQFF. The CDR3 DNA follows: TGTGCCATCAGTGACCAATCAGGGAATAGTTACAATGAGCAGTTCTTC.

For the CDR3, the DNA is TGTGCCAGCCGGACAGATAACACTGAAGCTTTCTTT. It yields the protein CASRTDNTEAFF. This sequence joins TRBV2 and TRBJ1-1, with D possibly matching TRBD1 (6 bases). The CDR3 runs 12 residues. V lost 8 bases, J lost 2 bases, and 9 bases lay in between. The germline V gene has CDR1 SNHLY and CDR2 FYNNEI.

On this clone itself: Additional DNA sequences in this sample encode the identical CDR3. V and J are TRBV28 and TRBJ1-1; D gene uncertain. CDR1 and CDR2 (germline): MDHEN, SYDVKM. CDR3 size: 12 residues. Deletions cut 5 bases from V and 4 bases from J, with 8 bases between. CDR3 DNA: TGTGCCAGCAGTCCTAGTGGCACTGAAGCTTTCTTT. Residues: CASSPSGTEAFF.

About this clone itself: The junction departs from the called germline gene at one end, perhaps through a read error. J is TRBJ2-1 and V is TRBV29-1, with D perhaps TRBD1 (6 bases). Germline CDR1 and CDR2: SQVTM and ANQGSEA. This CDR3 comprises 11 residues. CDR3 amino acids: CSVEGGNEQFF. The CDR3, as DNA: TGCAGCGTAGAAGGGGGCAATGAGCAGTTCTTC.

V and J are TRBV6-5 and TRBJ2-1; D not resolved. Germline V gene lookup returns CDR1 MNHEY and CDR2 SVGAGI. V lost 6 bases to trimming and J lost 4 bases, with 13 bases between them. This CDR3 has 14 residues. In DNA form, the CDR3 reads TGTGCCAGCAGGAAGACTCACCGTTACAATGAGCAGTTCTTC. Translating gives CASRKTHRYNEQFF.

This rearrangement joins TRBV6-6 to TRBJ2-3; D perhaps matches TRBD2 (5 bases). Trimming shortened V by 5 bases and J by 6 bases, and 12 bases separated the two germline ends. Germline lookup yields CDR1 MNHNY and CDR2 SVGAGI (reference sequence). The CDR3 runs to 13 residues. CDR3 nucleotides: TGTGCCAGCAGTCTAAGCGGCCTGGATACGCAGTATTTT. Translating gives CASSLSGLDTQYF.

J is TRBJ1-3 and V is TRBV7-6, with a tentative D call TRBD1 (5 bases). The germline V and J ends were trimmed by 7 bases and 1 base, with 11 bases remaining between them. CDR3 length: 14 amino acids. The germline V gene encodes CDR1 SGHVS and CDR2 FNYEAQ. The CDR3 DNA sequence: TGTGCCAGCACCCCGGGGGGATCTGGAAACACCATATATTTT. Its protein product is CASTPGGSGNTIYF.

The CDR3: CASSMRGGLQSGYTF. Written as DNA, the CDR3 is TGTGCCAGTAGTATGAGGGGGGGTTTGCAGTCTGGCTACACCTTC. V is TRBV19 and J is TRBJ1-2; D may be TRBD1 (6 bases). V lost 3 bases and J lost 7, with 18 bases in between. Looked up from germline, CDR1 is LNHDA and CDR2 is SQIVND (reference sequence). This CDR3 has 15 amino acids.

J is TRBJ1-2 and V is TRBV19, with D unclear. The CDR3 runs to 12 residues. Trimming took 11 bases from V and 3 from J, leaving 13 bases between them. Per the germline V gene, CDR1 is LNHDA and CDR2 is SQIVND (reference sequence). CDR3 region: CAGSWGDYGYTF. CDR3 coding DNA: TGTGCCGGGTCGTGGGGAGACTATGGCTACACCTTC.

The gene calls are TRBV5-4 and TRBJ2-3, with D uncertain. Trimming took 2 bases from V and 4 from J, leaving 14 bases between them. Looked up from germline, CDR1 is SGHNT and CDR2 is YYREEE (reference sequence). The CDR3 runs 15 residues. CDR3 sequence reads: CASSFVELPSDTQYF. The DNA of the CDR3 is TGTGCCAGCAGCTTCGTTGAGCTTCCCTCAGATACGCAGTATTTT.

The chain uses TRBV11-2 and TRBJ1-3; D gene uncertain. The CDR3 runs to 14 residues. Germline V lookup: CDR1 SGHAT, CDR2 FQNNGV. V gave up 6 bases and J gave up 0 bases, with 9 bases separating them. The CDR3 DNA is TGTGCCAGCAGAAAAGGCTACTCTGGAAACACCATATATTTT. Protein: CASRKGYSGNTIYF.

This clone was seen just once. The CDR3 sequence: CASRDDRRGYNEQFF. The CDR3 nucleotides are TGTGCCAGCAGAGATGACAGGCGTGGCTACAATGAGCAGTTCTTC. V is TRBV7-6 and J is TRBJ2-1; tentatively, D is TRBD1 (6 bases). CDR1 and CDR2 (germline): SGHVS, FNYEAQ. V dropped 6 bases and J dropped 3 bases, with 15 bases sitting between them. CDR3 length: 15 residues.